This passage covers 4 T cell receptor beta chains from one sample sequenced in a study of blood T cell repertoires in COVID-19. Only in-frame clones appear in the TCRdb table, and some are missing; sequencing was by immunoSEQ multiplex PCR. The sample holds fewer than 100,000 clones, 70% to 90% seen once. The sample consisted of peripheral blood. The receptor source for this set is an elderly man in a cohort sampled during active COVID-19.

The chain has TRBV18 and TRBJ2-5; the D gene is possibly TRBD1 (6 bases). The germline V gene encodes CDR1 KGHSH and CDR2 LQKENI. The CDR3 length is 16 residues. Trimming stripped 5 bases from V and 5 bases from J, with 21 bases between. CDR3: CASSKGSARGEETQYF. DNA for the CDR3: TGTGCCAGCTCAAAGGGGTCTGCCAGGGGCGAGGAGACCCAGTACTTC.

The chain is built from TRBV7-9 and TRBJ1-1; a possible D gene is TRBD1 (6 bases). Germline CDR1 is SEHNR and CDR2 is FQNEAQ (reference sequence). Trimming took 4 bases from V and 4 from J, leaving 19 bases between them. This CDR3 comprises 16 residues. The DNA of the CDR3 is TGTGCCAGCAGCTCACCCGAGGGAGGGGGGTTCACTGAAGCTTTCTTT. Its protein is CASSSPEGGGFTEAFF.

The chain links TRBV2 to TRBJ2-3; weak D call: TRBD2 (7 bases). Per the germline V gene, CDR1 is SNHLY and CDR2 is FYNNEI. This CDR3 is built from 15 residues. V lost 3 bases and J lost 5, with 15 bases in between. CDR3 bases: TGTGCCAGCAGTGACATCTCGGGGGGCGGAGATACGCAGTATTTT. It yields the protein CASSDISGGGDTQYF.

This clone has just a few counts. The V and J genes are TRBV7-2 and TRBJ2-5; TRBD1 is a possible D gene (6 bases). The germline gives CDR1 SGHTA, CDR2 FQGNSA. The CDR3 has 16 residues. The V and J ends lost 5 bases and 4 bases respectively, with 20 bases between them. This CDR3 is CASSPPGRGSAETQYF. The CDR3 DNA is TGTGCCAGCAGCCCCCCAGGCAGGGGCTCGGCAGAGACCCAGTACTTC.